This TCR beta chain was found in a study of identifying expanded T cells in peripheral blood. As regards this clone: The target antigen is unknown.

Sequenced by immunoSEQ multiplex PCR; TCRdb stores in-frame clones only, minus some. The sample lists around 130,000 clones, about 86% occurring once. Trimming took 1 base from V and 5 from J, leaving 12 bases between them. Germline loops: CDR1 GTSNPN, CDR2 SVGIG (reference sequence). This CDR3 region has 14 residues. Collection occurred without any documented infections or immune events in donors. Study-wide points: Roughly 1.1 clones differed between technical replicates, versus around 16 and 19 over time.

The gene calls are TRBV30 and TRBJ1-5, with no clear D. The sample was blood. The clonotype was recovered from a person between 18 and 75 years old in good health. For the CDR3, the DNA is TGTGCCTGGAGTGGGCAGGCCCGCTATCAGCCCCAGCATTTT. Amino acids: CAWSGQARYQPQHF.